Shown below are 25 T cell receptor beta chains from a single sample sequenced in a study of cytomegalovirus exposure and HLA in healthy donors. Use of 60 Vbeta and 13 Jbeta primers characterized the PCR. Libraries were prepared by immunoSEQ multiplex PCR; TCRdb keeps only in-frame clonotypes and omits some of them. The table has approximately 59,000 clones, 65% to 70% seen once. The sequenced material came from PBMCs. These receptors came from a man aged 40-49 years in good health and CMV-seropositive.

This rearrangement joins TRBV11-2 to TRBJ2-2, with D possibly matching TRBD2 (5 bases). Germline V gene lookup returns CDR1 SGHAT and CDR2 FQNNGV. The CDR3 loop spans 13 amino acids. V was cut by 5 bases and J by 6 bases, with 10 bases left in between. The CDR3 here is CASSKLDAGELFF. DNA for the CDR3: TGTGCCAGCAGCAAACTAGATGCCGGGGAGCTGTTTTTT.

This chain uses TRBV6-5 with TRBJ1-1; the match to TRBD1 covers 11 bases. With V trimmed by 2 bases and J by 5 bases, 1 base remained unmatched. Germline CDR1 and CDR2: MNHEY and SVGAGI. CDR3 length: 14 residues. The CDR3, as DNA: TGTGCCAGCAGTTACGGGACAGGGGGGACTGAAGCTTTCTTT. It codes for CASSYGTGGTEAFF.

The rearrangement links TRBV18 to TRBJ2-7, with 9 bases that match TRBD2. This CDR3 has 14 residues. Trimming removed 3 bases from V and 3 bases from J; junction bases left unmatched: 3. Looked up from germline, CDR1 is KGHSH and CDR2 is LQKENI. CDR3 nucleotides: TGTGCCAGCTCACCGTCAGCGGGAGGCTACGAGCAGTACTTC. Translated: CASSPSAGGYEQYF.

The V call is TRBV18, the J call TRBJ2-3, with D unclear. This CDR3 has 14 amino acids. V lost 4 bases to trimming and J lost 0 bases, with 8 bases between them. The V gene's germline CDR1 is KGHSH and CDR2 LQKENI. The DNA for the CDR3 is TGTGCCAGCTCACGCAGGCCCAGCACAGATACGCAGTATTTT. Translation: CASSRRPSTDTQYF.

Note on this clone: One junction end does not reproduce the germline sequence, and a read error may be involved. The genes are TRBV7-9 and TRBJ2-5; 9 nucleotides match TRBD2. Germline V gene lookup returns CDR1 SEHNR and CDR2 FQNEAQ (reference sequence). The CDR3 is 16 residues long. The DNA of the CDR3 is TGCGCCAGCAGCCAGGTAGCGGGAGAGATTAGAGAGACCCAGTACTTC. It encodes CASSQVAGEIRETQYF. Supplemented by reference TRBV7-9 and TRBJ2-5, the full variable domain reads DTGVSQNPRHKITKRGQNVTFRCDPISEHNRLYWYRQTLGQGPEFLTYFQNEAQLEKSRLLSDRFSAERPKGSFSTLEIQRTEQGDSAMYLCASSQVAGEIRETQYFGPGTRLLVL.

The chain uses TRBV2 and TRBJ1-5, with D possibly TRBD1 on 6 matching bases. This CDR3 is 14 amino acids long. V lost 3 bases, J lost 9 bases, and 15 bases lay in between. Germline loops: CDR1 SNHLY, CDR2 FYNNEI. The CDR3 loop reads CASSEVTGRGPQHF. The CDR3 nucleotides read TGTGCCAGCAGTGAGGTCACAGGGCGCGGGCCCCAGCATTTT.

This clone was seen only a few times. The V gene is TRBV2, the J gene TRBJ1-1; D is unresolved. V was trimmed by 6 bases and J by 10 bases, leaving 15 bases between them. The CDR3 is 12 amino acids. Germline loops: CDR1 SNHLY, CDR2 FYNNEI. Here the CDR3 DNA reads TGTGCCAGCAGCCTAGGAGGGATTGCAGCTTTCTTT. It is translated as CASSLGGIAAFF. Supplemented by reference TRBV2 and TRBJ1-1, the full variable domain reads EPEVTQTPSHQVTQMGQEVILRCVPISNHLYFYWYRQILGQKVEFLVSFYNNEISEKSEIFDDQFSVERPDGSNFTLKIRSTKLEDSAMYFCASSLGGIAAFFGQGTRLTVV.

This clone was recorded only once. The V and J genes are TRBV2 and TRBJ2-3; D might be TRBD1 (5 bases). The CDR3 totals 12 residues. The germline V gene encodes CDR1 SNHLY and CDR2 FYNNEI. Trimming took off 1 base at V and 14 bases at J, with 13 bases between the two ends. The CDR3 spells CASSEDEGAVYF. DNA of the CDR3: TGTGCCAGCAGTGAAGACGAAGGGGCAGTGTATTTT.

This clone appeared a single time. The chain couples TRBV7-2 to TRBJ2-7, with no clear D. V lost 5 bases to trimming and J lost 0 bases, with 11 bases between them. The length of the CDR3 is 14 residues. Germline V CDR1 and CDR2: SGHTA, FQGNSA. CDR3 loop: CASSLTIISYEQYF. The DNA for the CDR3 is TGTGCCAGCAGCCTAACCATCATCTCCTACGAGCAGTACTTC.

The chain couples TRBV9 to TRBJ2-7, with 9 bases identical to TRBD2. Per germline, CDR1 SGDLS and CDR2 YYNGEE. Trimming took 3 bases from V and 3 from J; bases not matched to a gene: 4. This CDR3 region has 14 residues. CDR3 DNA: TGTGCCAGCAGCGGTATTAGCGGGAGCTACGAGCAGTACTTC. It yields the protein CASSGISGSYEQYF.

This clone has more than one count but fewer than ten. The chain combines TRBV19 with TRBJ1-2; D possibly corresponds to TRBD1 (6 bases). CDR1 and CDR2 from the germline V gene are LNHDA and SQIVND (reference sequence). V was cut by 7 bases and J by 4 bases, with 16 bases left in between. This CDR3 has 14 amino acids. In DNA form, the CDR3 reads TGTGCCAGTACCACCTCGAGGGGGGGCTATGGCTACACCTTC. Translated, it gives CASTTSRGGYGYTF.

The chain uses TRBV4-3 and TRBJ2-2; TRBD2 matches at 14 bases. J was trimmed by 1 base and V by 4 bases; bases with no gene match: 11. The V gene's germline CDR1 is LGHNA and CDR2 YSLEER. CDR3 length: 20 residues. CDR3 sequence: CASSRWTSGRPRLNTGELFF. DNA of the CDR3: TGCGCCAGCAGCCGATGGACTAGCGGGAGGCCGAGACTGAACACCGGGGAGCTGTTTTTT.

This clone was observed a few times. This chain links TRBV10-3 with TRBJ2-3; no definite D call. Germline loops: CDR1 ENHRY, CDR2 SYGVKD. The CDR3 spans 14 residues. The germline V and J ends were trimmed by 6 bases and 2 bases, with 12 bases remaining between them. CDR3 sequence: CAIRESRLTDTQYF. CDR3 nucleotides: TGTGCCATCAGGGAAAGCAGGCTCACAGATACGCAGTATTTT.

This sequence joins TRBV5-1 and TRBJ2-1, with D perhaps matching TRBD1 (6 bases). Germline-derived CDR1 and CDR2 are SGHRS and YFSETQ. CDR3 length: 14 residues. V lost 5 bases and J 5 bases, leaving 14 bases between the germline ends. The chain's CDR3 is CASSDRTVNNEQFF. CDR3 nucleotide sequence: TGCGCCAGCAGTGACAGGACGGTAAACAATGAGCAGTTCTTC.

This clone has only one observation. The CDR3 DNA is TGTGCCAGCAGCTTACGGGCGGGGACCGGGGAGCTGTTTTTT. Protein: CASSLRAGTGELFF. V and J are TRBV11-2 and TRBJ2-2, with D maybe TRBD2 (6 bases). This CDR3 spans 14 amino acids. Germline V gene data show CDR1 as SGHAT and CDR2 as FQNNGV. Trimming left V 2 bases short and J 5 bases short, with 9 bases between.

The rearrangement links TRBV18 to TRBJ2-1, with 9 bases lining up with TRBD1. Germline V lookup: CDR1 KGHSH, CDR2 LQKENI. The CDR3 length is 16 residues. V was pared by 3 bases and J by 6 bases, with 9 bases of the junction left unmatched. CDR3 sequence (DNA): TGTGCCAGCTCACCGGGCTGGGACAGGGAGGGCAATGAGCAGTTCTTC. Translating gives CASSPGWDREGNEQFF.

This chain uses TRBV5-1 with TRBJ2-3; 9 bases map to TRBD2. V lost 0 bases to trimming and J lost 3 bases; unmatched junction nucleotides: 5. Germline values: CDR1 SGHRS, CDR2 YFSETQ. CDR3 length: 16 amino acids. CDR3 residues: CASSLVSGRGTDTQYF. The CDR3 nucleotides are TGCGCCAGCAGCTTGGTTAGCGGGAGAGGTACAGATACGCAGTATTTT.

The CDR3 region has the DNA TGTGCCAGCAGCCTACGACGCGGGAGTCAACGGCAGTTCTTC. It encodes CASSLRRGSQRQFF. The chain joins TRBV21-1 to TRBJ2-1; the DNA was not compared with TRBD2, the D call given in the table. TRBV21-1 is labeled a pseudogene. The CDR3 consists of 14 residues.

Only a few counts were recorded for this clone. The chain uses TRBV7-8 and TRBJ2-5; TRBD2 aligns across 7 bases. Germline lookup yields CDR1 SGHVS and CDR2 FQNEAQ. V was pared by 5 bases and J by 1 base, with 1 base of the junction left unmatched. This CDR3 region has 13 residues. The CDR3 is CASSRGVQETQYF. DNA for the CDR3: TGTGCCAGCAGCCGGGGGGTCCAAGAGACCCAGTACTTC.

This clone was counted once. The J gene is TRBJ2-5, the V gene TRBV27, with 7 bases aligning to TRBD1. TRBJ2-7 explains the end of the DNA better; the J call may be wrong. Germline CDR1 reads MNHEY; CDR2 reads SMNVEV (reference sequence). This CDR3 has 14 residues. CDR3 bases: TGTGCCAGCAGTCCGAGGGACAGCTCCTACGAGCAGTACTTC. The encoded protein is CASSPRDSSYEQYF.

V gene TRBV29-1 combines with J gene TRBJ2-5, with D possibly TRBD2 on 6 matching bases. The CDR3 is 11 amino acids. From germline, CDR1 is SQVTM and CDR2 ANQGSEA. Trimming took off 8 bases at V and 4 bases at J, with 11 bases between the two ends. The CDR3 sequence: CSIGGLETQYF. The CDR3 DNA sequence: TGCAGCATCGGAGGGTTAGAGACCCAGTACTTC.

The V call is TRBV5-4, the J call TRBJ2-1; 10 bases agree with TRBD1. The CDR3 length is 15 residues. Germline CDR1 SGHNT, CDR2 YYREEE (reference sequence). V lost 4 bases and J lost 8; bases outside the gene matches: 9. In DNA form, the CDR3 reads TGTGCCAGCAGCAAGGGACAGGGGAATAGGTATGAGCAGTTCTTC. Residues: CASSKGQGNRYEQFF.

In the case of this clone: At the DNA level, this CDR3 is encoded by other sequences in the same sample as well. The chain links TRBV6-5 to TRBJ2-7; D gene uncertain. Germline V gene data show CDR1 as MNHEY and CDR2 as SVGAGI. V lost 5 bases and J lost 4, with 12 bases in between. The CDR3 is 13 amino acids. The CDR3 sequence: CASSHPSTYEQYF. CDR3 nucleotides: TGTGCCAGCAGTCACCCGAGTACTTACGAGCAGTACTTC.

The genes are TRBV10-1 and TRBJ1-2; 8 nucleotides line up with TRBD1. The V gene's germline CDR1 is WNHNN and CDR2 SYGVQD (reference sequence). Losses at the gene ends were 5 bases for V and 5 bases for J; bases not matched to a gene: 4. The CDR3 loop spans 13 amino acids. The CDR3 region is CASSSGQEYGYTF. The CDR3 DNA is TGCGCCAGCAGTTCGGGACAGGAGTATGGCTACACCTTC.

The chain is built from TRBV7-6 and TRBJ1-1; D call uncertain. The germline V gene has CDR1 SGHVS and CDR2 FNYEAQ. The CDR3 consists of 15 residues. The V end lost 4 bases, the J end lost 1 base, and 13 bases lay between the germline ends. CDR3 DNA: TGTGCCAGCAGCTCCTCCGTTGGCGGGAACACTGAAGCTTTCTTT. Protein: CASSSSVGGNTEAFF.